These T cell receptor beta chains were read from a single sample in a study of blood T cell repertoires in COVID-19. Data came from immunoSEQ multiplex PCR; TCRdb stores just in-frame clones and leaves some out. The sample has about 230,000 clones; about 90% are singletons. The material sequenced was peripheral blood. These receptor sequences come from a woman under 30 who had recovered from COVID-19. Each CDR3 is given without its conserved first and last residue. D genes are given only for firm matches.

>NA|TRBV5-4
ASSPDSSGNTIY
>NA|TRBV7-2
ASSSPTGSGELF
>NA|TRBV6-2/TRBV6-3
ASSPYDTGSYGYT
>NA|TRBV7-9
ASSLVQGGITYEQY
>NA|TRBV27
ASSLGGQPQH
>NA|TRBV28
ASSLAGVSTEAF
>NA|TRBV15
ATSRQLDTEAF
>TRBD2|TRBV7-3
ASSALAGARRGANVLT
>NA|TRBV12-5
ASGLKYNEQF
>NA|TRBV29-1
SVESGNYYGYT
>NA|TRBV9
ASSASGASYNEQF
>TRBD2|TRBV4-1
ASSRTVYSGDFNEQF
>TRBD2|TRBV2
ASSSGTSPDTQY
>TRBD1|TRBV7-9
ASSWDRESEKLF
>NA|TRBV6-4
ATSAEVTDTGELF
>TRBD1|TRBV11-3
ASSNTGVYEQY
>TRBD1|TRBV6-1
ASSEATGAGYGYT
>NA|TRBV7-9
ASSPQNMNTEAF
>NA|TRBV21-1
ASSKLRESTEAF
>NA|TRBV7-3
ASSFGLADGYT
>TRBD2|TRBV7-9
ASSSSGRGSYEQY
>NA|TRBV6-2/TRBV6-3
ASSYLTGAYGYT